Below are 7 T cell receptor beta chains sequenced from a single sample in a study of spatial heterogeneity in lung cancer. Indicated time point: blood at routine non-recurrence follow-up after resection. In TCRdb, the 5' RACE reads were re-called with MiXCR into one record per CDR3 protein. The profile shows approximately 100,000 distinct CDR3 sequences, around 19% of them singletons. Sequences were derived from PBMCs, sampled at follow-up. These receptors came from a male donor with early-stage non-small cell lung cancer.

The genes are TRBV25-1 and TRBJ2-5; unclear D gene. This CDR3 has 12 residues. Germline V CDR1 and CDR2: MGHDK, SYGVNS. Trimming pared 3 bases from V and 4 bases from J, leaving 6 bases between. The CDR3 here is CASSDPVETQYF. The DNA of the CDR3 is TGTGCCAGCAGTGACCCTGTAGAGACCCAGTACTTC.

In its sample, this clonotype was seen once. CDR3 sequence (DNA): TGCAGTGCTAGAAATCCAGGAGCCTTGAAACAAGAGACCCAGTACTTC. This codes for CSARNPGALKQETQYF. The chain recombines TRBV20-1 with TRBJ2-5; D gene uncertain. V was pared by 2 bases and J by 2 bases, with 18 bases between. This CDR3 has 16 residues. Per germline, CDR1 DFQATT and CDR2 SNEGSKA (reference sequence).

The chain uses TRBV2 and TRBJ1-1, with D possibly TRBD1 on 6 matching bases. Germline V CDR1 and CDR2: SNHLY, FYNNEI. The CDR3 covers 13 residues. Trimming pared 3 bases from V and 7 bases from J, leaving 12 bases between. Here the CDR3 reads CASSDWPGDEAFF. The CDR3 region has the DNA TGTGCCAGCAGTGATTGGCCAGGGGATGAAGCTTTCTTT.

This clonotype was counted between two and nine times. This rearrangement joins TRBV29-1 to TRBJ1-1; D is ambiguous. The CDR3 is made up of 13 amino acids. Germline-derived CDR1 and CDR2 are SQVTM and ANQGSEA. V was cut by 6 bases and J by 9 bases, with 20 bases left in between. The CDR3 DNA reads as TGCAGCGTCCTAGCTATTGGACGGAGACAAGCTTTCTTT. Protein product: CSVLAIGRRQAFF.

V is TRBV20-1 and J is TRBJ1-4; 9 bases fit TRBD1. The V and J ends lost 6 bases and 8 bases, in that order; junction bases with no gene match: 7. The germline gives CDR1 DFQATT, CDR2 SNEGSKA (reference sequence). The CDR3 is made up of 13 amino acids. CDR3 region: CSAKGQGREKLFF. The CDR3 DNA reads TGCAGTGCAAAGGGACAGGGTCGCGAAAAACTGTTTTTT.

This clonotype was recorded once. This may be a read error, as it is one base from a much larger clone. The chain is built from TRBV9 and TRBJ2-1; 11 bases line up with TRBD2. Germline V gene sequence: CDR1 SGDLS, CDR2 YYNGEE. J was trimmed by 7 bases and V by 0 bases; bases with no gene match: 9. CDR3 length: 17 residues. The CDR3 sequence: CASSVGLGVAGGNEQFF. The CDR3 DNA is TGTGCCAGCAGCGTAGGTCTTGGGGTAGCGGGAGGGAATGAGCAGTTCTTC.

This clonotype ranks as medium-sized (0.01 to 0.1%). The chain employs TRBV4-3 and TRBJ1-6, with D tentatively TRBD1 (5 bases). CDR3 size: 20 residues. Germline CDR1 LGHNA, CDR2 YSLEER. Between the trimmed V and J ends, which lost 0 bases and 5 bases, there was a span of 23 bases. CDR3 residues: CASSQDYGADSLFHNSPLHF. Here the CDR3 DNA reads TGCGCCAGCAGCCAAGATTATGGGGCAGACTCTCTATTTCATAATTCACCCCTCCACTTT.